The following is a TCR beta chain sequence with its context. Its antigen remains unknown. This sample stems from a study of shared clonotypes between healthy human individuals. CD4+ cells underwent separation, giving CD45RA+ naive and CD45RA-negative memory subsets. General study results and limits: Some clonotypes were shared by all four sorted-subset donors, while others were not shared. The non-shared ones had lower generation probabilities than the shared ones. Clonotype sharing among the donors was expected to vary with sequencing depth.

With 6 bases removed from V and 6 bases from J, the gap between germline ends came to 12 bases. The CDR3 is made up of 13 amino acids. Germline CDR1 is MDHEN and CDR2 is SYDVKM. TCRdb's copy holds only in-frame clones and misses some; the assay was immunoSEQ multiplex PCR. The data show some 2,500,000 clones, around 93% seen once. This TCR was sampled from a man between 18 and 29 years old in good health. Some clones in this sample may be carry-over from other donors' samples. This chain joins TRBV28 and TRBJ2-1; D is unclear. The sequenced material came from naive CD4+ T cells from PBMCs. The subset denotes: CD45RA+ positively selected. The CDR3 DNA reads TGTGCCAGCAGAGGCCCATTGGGCAATGAGCAGTTCTTC. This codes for CASRGPLGNEQFF.